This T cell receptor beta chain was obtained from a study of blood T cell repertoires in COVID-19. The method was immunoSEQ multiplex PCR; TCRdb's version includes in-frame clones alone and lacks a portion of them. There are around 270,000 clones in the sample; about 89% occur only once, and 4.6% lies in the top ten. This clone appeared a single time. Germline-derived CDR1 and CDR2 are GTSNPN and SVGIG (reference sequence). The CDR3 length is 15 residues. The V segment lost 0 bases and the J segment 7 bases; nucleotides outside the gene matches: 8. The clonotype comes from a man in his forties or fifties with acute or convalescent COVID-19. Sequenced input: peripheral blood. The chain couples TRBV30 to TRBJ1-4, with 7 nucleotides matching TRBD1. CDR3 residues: CAWSVKAGGGEKLFF. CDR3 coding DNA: TGTGCCTGGAGTGTCAAAGCAGGGGGAGGTGAAAAACTGTTTTTT.